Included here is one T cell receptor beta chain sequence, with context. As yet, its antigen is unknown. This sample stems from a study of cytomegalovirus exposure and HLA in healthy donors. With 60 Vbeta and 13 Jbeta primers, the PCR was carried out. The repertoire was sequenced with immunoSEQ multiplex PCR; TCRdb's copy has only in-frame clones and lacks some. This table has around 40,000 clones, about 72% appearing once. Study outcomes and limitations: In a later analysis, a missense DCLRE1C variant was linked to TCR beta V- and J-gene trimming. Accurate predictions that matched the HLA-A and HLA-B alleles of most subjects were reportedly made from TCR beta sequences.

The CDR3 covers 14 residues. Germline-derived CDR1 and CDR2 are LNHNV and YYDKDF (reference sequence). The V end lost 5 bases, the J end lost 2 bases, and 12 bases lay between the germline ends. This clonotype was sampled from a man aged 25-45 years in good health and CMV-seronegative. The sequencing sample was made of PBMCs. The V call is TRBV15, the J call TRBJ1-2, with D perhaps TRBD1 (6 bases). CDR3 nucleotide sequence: TGTGCCACCAGCGGTCGACAGGCAAACTATGGCTACACCTTC. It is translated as CATSGRQANYGYTF.